This T cell receptor (beta chain) was obtained from a study of shared clonotypes between healthy human individuals. General study findings and limits: The study generally estimated greater richness for naive than memory subsets.

The sorted-subset replicate PCRs were given around 0.2 ug DNA, which is tens of thousands of T cell genomes. Methods used by the authors: As immunoSEQ supplied junction-only sequences (without quality scores), filtering differed. Sequenced by immunoSEQ multiplex PCR; TCRdb stores in-frame clones only, minus some. From that table come the V and J calls and clone size; the DNA was used to work out D and trimming. Altogether approximately 2.3 million clones are present, 85% to 95% being singletons, with the ten largest covering 0.39%. The CDR3 runs 20 residues. With V trimmed by 4 bases and J by 0 bases, 11 bases remained unmatched. Germline values: CDR1 WNHNN, CDR2 SYGVQD (reference sequence). Details on this clone: Its antigen remains unidentified.

The chain joins TRBV10-1 to TRBJ2-1; 14 bases are a match to TRBD2. The receptor comes from a young man in good health. Some clones in this sample may be carry-over from other donors' samples. Sequencing input: naive CD4+ T cells from PBMCs. The subset was: CD45RA+ positively selected. The CDR3 nucleotides read TGCGCCAGCAGTGGGCGTCCGGGACTAGCGGGAGAAAGCTCCTACAATGAGCAGTTCTTC. Amino acids: CASSGRPGLAGESSYNEQFF.